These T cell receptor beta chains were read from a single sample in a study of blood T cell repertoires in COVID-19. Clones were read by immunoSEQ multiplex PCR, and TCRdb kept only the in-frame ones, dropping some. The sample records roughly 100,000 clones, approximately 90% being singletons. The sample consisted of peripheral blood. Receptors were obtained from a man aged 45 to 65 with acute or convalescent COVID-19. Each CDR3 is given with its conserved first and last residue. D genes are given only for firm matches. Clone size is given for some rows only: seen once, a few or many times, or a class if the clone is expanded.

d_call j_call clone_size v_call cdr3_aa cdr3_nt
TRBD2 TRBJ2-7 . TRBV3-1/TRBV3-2 CASSQRTSGSRSSYEQYF TGTGCCAGCAGCCAGCGGACTAGCGGGAGTCGGAGCTCCTACGAGCAGTACTTC
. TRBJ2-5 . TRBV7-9 CASSHPRETQYF TGTGCCAGCAGCCACCCCCGGGAGACCCAGTACTTC
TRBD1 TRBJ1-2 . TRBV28 CASSPRTGKGRRGYTF TGTGCCAGCAGTCCCCGGACAGGGAAAGGGAGACGGGGCTACACCTTC
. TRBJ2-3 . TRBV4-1 CASSRAPVRTDTQYF TGCGCCAGCAGCCGGGCCCCGGTACGCACAGATACGCAGTATTTT
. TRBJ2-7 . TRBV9 CASSATPSAGLSYEQYF TGTGCCAGCAGCGCTACTCCATCAGCGGGTCTCTCCTACGAGCAGTACTTC
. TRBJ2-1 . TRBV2 CASNRYNEQFF TGTGCCAGCAACAGATACAATGAGCAGTTCTTC
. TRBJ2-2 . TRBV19 CASSIVGGVGGELFF TGTGCCAGTAGTATTGTCGGCGGGGTGGGCGGGGAGCTGTTTTTT
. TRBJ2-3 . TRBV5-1 CASSRSGQDTDTQYF TGCGCCAGCAGCAGATCGGGACAAGACACAGATACGCAGTATTTT
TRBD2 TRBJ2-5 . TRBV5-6 CASSLVGAGDSETQYF TGTGCCAGCAGCTTGGTGGGAGCGGGAGACTCAGAGACCCAGTACTTC
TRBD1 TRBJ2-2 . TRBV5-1 CASSPQGANTGELFF TGCGCCAGCAGCCCACAGGGGGCGAACACCGGGGAGCTGTTTTTT
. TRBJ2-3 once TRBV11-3 CASSPQASTDTQYF TGTGCCAGCAGCCCTCAAGCTAGCACAGATACGCAGTATTTT
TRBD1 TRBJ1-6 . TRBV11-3 CASSHRGPDSPLHF TGTGCCAGCAGCCACAGGGGTCCAGATTCACCCCTCCACTTT
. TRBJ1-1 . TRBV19 CASRGVYWNTEAFF TGTGCCAGTAGGGGAGTCTACTGGAACACTGAAGCTTTCTTT
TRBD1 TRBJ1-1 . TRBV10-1 CASSEDRGYTEAFF TGCGCCAGCAGTGAGGACAGGGGGTACACTGAAGCTTTCTTT
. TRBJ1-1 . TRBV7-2 CASSSGRGSTEAFF TGTGCCAGCAGCTCCGGGAGGGGGAGCACTGAAGCTTTCTTT
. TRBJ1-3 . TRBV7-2 CASSPGQSRNTIYF TGTGCCAGCAGCCCAGGACAGTCCCGAAACACCATATATTTT
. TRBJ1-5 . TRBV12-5 CASGLPPGPQHF TGTGCTAGTGGTTTGCCGCCAGGGCCCCAGCATTTT
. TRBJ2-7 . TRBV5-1 CASQHTTSYEQYF TGCGCCAGCCAGCACACCACTAGCTACGAGCAGTACTTC
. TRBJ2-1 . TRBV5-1 CASSQRGKGDYNEQFF TGCGCCAGCAGCCAGCGCGGGAAAGGGGACTACAATGAGCAGTTCTTC
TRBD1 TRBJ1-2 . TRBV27 CASSTDRVYGYTF TGTGCCAGCAGCACCGACAGGGTCTATGGCTACACCTTC
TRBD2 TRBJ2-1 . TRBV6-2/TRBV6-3 CASSVGLAGGRSEQFF TGTGCCAGCAGTGTGGGACTAGCGGGAGGGCGTAGTGAGCAGTTCTTC
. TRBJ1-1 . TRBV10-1 CASSAPGHTLNTEAFF TGCGCCAGCAGTGCCCCGGGACATACTTTGAACACTGAAGCTTTCTTT
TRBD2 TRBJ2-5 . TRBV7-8 CASSLGRLAGGGETQYF TGTGCCAGCAGCTTAGGGAGACTAGCGGGAGGAGGTGAGACCCAGTACTTC
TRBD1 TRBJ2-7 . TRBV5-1 CASSLESGQKKQYF TGCGCCAGCAGCTTGGAGTCGGGACAGAAAAAGCAGTACTTC
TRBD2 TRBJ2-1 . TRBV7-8 CASSATSGVYNEQFF TGTGCCAGCAGCGCGACTAGCGGGGTCTACAATGAGCAGTTCTTC